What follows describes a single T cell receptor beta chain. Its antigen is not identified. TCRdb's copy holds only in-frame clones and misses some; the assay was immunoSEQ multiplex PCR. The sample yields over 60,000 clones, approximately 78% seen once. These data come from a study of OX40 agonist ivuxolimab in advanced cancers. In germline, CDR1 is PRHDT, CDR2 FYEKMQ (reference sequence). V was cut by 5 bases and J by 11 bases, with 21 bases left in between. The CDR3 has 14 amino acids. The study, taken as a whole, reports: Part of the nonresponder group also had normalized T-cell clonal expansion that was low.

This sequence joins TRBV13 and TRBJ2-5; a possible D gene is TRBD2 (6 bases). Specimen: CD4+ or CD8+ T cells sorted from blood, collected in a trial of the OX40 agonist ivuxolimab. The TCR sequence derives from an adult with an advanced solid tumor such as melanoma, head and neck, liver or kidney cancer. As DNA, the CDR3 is TGTGCCAGCAGCGCGGAGGGGCTAGCGAGGGAGCAGTACTTC. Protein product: CASSAEGLAREQYF.